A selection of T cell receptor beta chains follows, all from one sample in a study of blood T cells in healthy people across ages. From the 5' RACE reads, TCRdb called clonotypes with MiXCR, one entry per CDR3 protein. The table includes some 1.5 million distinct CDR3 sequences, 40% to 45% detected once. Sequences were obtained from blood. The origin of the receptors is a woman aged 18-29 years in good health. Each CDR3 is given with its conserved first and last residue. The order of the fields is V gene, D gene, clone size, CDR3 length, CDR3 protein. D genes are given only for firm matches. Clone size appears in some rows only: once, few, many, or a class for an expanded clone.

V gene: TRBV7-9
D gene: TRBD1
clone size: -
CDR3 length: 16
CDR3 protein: CASSSTLGQGPEKLFF

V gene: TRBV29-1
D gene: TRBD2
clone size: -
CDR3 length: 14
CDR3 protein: CSADSGGDTDTQYF

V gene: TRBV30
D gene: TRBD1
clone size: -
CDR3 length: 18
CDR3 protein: CAWMPDQDRGPDTGELFF

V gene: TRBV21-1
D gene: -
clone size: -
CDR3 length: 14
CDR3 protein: CASSGQVNNQPQHF

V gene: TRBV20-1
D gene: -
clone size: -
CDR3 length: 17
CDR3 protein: CSATLGPQSSGANVLTF

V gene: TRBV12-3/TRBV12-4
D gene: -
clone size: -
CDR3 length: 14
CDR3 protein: CASSSRNGAYEQYF

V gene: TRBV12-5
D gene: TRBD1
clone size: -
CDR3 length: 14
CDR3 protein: CASTGQADTGELFF

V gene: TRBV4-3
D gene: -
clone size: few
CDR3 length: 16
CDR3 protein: CASSLTMGSGTYEQYF

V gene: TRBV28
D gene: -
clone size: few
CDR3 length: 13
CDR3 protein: CASSFSGRGGYTF

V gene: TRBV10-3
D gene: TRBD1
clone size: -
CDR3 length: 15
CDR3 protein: CAISTGQGAIETQYF

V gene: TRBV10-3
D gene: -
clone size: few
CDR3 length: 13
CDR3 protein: CAINEGRYNEQFF

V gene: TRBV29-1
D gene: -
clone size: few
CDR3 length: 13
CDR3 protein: CSVEMVGDYEQYF

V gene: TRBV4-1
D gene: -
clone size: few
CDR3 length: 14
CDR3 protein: CASREGTTYTEAFF

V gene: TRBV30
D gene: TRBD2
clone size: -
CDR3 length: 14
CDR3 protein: CAWSVTSGPYEQYF

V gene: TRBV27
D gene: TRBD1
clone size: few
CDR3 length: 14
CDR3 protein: CASSDRGPYNEQFF

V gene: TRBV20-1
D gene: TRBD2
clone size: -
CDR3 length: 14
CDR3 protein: CSARTGGDYNEQFF

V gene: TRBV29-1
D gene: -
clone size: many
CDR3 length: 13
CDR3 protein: CSVGGGGIYGYTF

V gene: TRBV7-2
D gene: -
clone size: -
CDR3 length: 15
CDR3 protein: CASSPYRVGNQPQHF

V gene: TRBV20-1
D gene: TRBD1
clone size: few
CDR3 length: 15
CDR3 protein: CSAKRDRGVYQPQHF

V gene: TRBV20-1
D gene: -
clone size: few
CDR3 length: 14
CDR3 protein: CSENVVSSYNEQFF

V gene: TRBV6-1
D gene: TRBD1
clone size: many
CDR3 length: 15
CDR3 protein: CASSPDMTGRETQYF

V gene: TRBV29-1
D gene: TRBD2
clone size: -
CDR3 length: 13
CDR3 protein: CSVRLAATDTQYF

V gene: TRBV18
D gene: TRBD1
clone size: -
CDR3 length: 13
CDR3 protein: CASSKDRAQPQHF

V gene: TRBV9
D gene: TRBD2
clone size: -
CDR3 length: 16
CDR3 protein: CASSARLAGGTDTQYF

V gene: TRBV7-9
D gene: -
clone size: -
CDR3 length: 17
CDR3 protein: CASSPYPDSSSSAKLFF

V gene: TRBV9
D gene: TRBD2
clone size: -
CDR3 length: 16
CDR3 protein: CASSVEASGRSDEQYF

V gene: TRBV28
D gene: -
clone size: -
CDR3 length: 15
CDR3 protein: CASSSPPGRNQPQHF

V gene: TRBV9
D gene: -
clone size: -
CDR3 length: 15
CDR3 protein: CASSVVVTRQETQYF

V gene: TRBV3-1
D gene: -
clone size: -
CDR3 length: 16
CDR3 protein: CASSQRPERPYNEQFF

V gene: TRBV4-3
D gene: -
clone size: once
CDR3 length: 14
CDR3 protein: CASSQATWGYEQYF

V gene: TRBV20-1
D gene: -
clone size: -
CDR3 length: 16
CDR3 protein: CSARDLPSKVADTQYF

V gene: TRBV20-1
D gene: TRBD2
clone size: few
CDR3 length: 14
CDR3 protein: CSASLAGVQETQYF

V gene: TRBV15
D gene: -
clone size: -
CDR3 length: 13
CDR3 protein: CATSRRVNTEAFF

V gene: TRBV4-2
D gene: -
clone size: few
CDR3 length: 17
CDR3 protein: CASSHPPGKSGRYEQYF

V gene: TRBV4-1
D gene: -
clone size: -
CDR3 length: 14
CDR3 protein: CASSQDLTWGELFF

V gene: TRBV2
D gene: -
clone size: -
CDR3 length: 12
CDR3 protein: CASTPGAYEQYF

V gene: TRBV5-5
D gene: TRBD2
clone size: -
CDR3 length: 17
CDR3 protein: CASSFLAGAASTDTQYF

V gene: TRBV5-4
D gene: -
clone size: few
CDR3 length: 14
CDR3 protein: CASSLEGGLYEQYF

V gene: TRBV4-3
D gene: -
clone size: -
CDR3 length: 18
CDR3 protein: CASSQPTVSGSNTGELFF

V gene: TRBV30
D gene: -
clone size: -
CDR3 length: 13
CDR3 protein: CAWNQDSNYGYTF

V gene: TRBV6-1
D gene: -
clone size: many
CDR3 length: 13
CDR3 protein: CASSGGGNQPQHF

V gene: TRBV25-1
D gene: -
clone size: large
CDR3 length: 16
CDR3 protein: CASSETGTLANYGYTF

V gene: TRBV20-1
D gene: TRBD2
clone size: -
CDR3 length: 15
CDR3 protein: CSARDPGLGANKQFF

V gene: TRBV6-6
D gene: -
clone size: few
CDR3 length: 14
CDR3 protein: CASSYGPGNTEAFF

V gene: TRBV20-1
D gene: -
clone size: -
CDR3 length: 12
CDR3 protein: CSASQVGREQYF

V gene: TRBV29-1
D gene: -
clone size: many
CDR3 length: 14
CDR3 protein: CSALRDSDQETQYF

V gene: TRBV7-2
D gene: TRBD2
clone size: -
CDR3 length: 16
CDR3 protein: CASSWTSGAYTDTQYF

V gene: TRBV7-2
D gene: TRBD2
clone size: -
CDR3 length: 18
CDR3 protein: CASSSTPSSGSPVDTQYF